This is a list of T cell receptor beta chains from one sample in a study of human T cells and chemical hapten exposure. Each CDR3 protein is one row after TCRdb ran MiXCR on the RACE reads. The sample includes about 80,000 distinct CDR3 sequences, about 14% of them seen just once. Sequencing was performed on whole blood, taken in connection with sensitization to the hapten diphenylcyclopropenone (DPC). Receptors were obtained from a woman in her forties or fifties with alopecia areata. Some clones in this sample may be carry-over from other donors' samples. Both conserved end residues are part of each CDR3. Each record gives: V gene, D gene, clone size, CDR3 length, J gene, CDR3 protein, CDR3 DNA. A D gene is named only where the DNA matches it firmly. Not all rows give a size; the values are once, few, many and, for expanded clones, a class.

>TRBV18|NA|few|14|TRBJ1-5
CASSGTTENQPQHF
TGTGCCAGCTCAGGAACAACGGAAAATCAGCCCCAGCATTTT
>TRBV5-1|NA|few|15|TRBJ2-3
CASTSLIEGTDTQYF
TGCGCCAGCACTTCACTCATCGAAGGCACAGATACGCAGTATTTT
>TRBV10-3|NA|NA|12|TRBJ2-7
CAISGSRFEQYF
TGTGCCATCAGTGGGTCTCGGTTCGAGCAGTACTTC
>TRBV10-2|TRBD2|few|17|TRBJ2-1
CASSDPSGTSSYNEQFF
TGCGCCAGCAGTGACCCTAGCGGGACTAGCTCCTACAATGAGCAGTTCTTC
>TRBV6-6|NA|NA|13|TRBJ2-7
CATLSTDSYEQYF
TGTGCCACCCTATCGACAGATTCCTACGAGCAGTACTTC
>TRBV7-2|TRBD2|NA|16|TRBJ2-3
CASSLLRTSSTDTQYF
TGTGCCAGCAGCCTCCTGCGGACTAGCAGCACAGATACGCAGTATTTT
>TRBV28|NA|NA|18|TRBJ2-3
CASSFLSSAGLNTDTQYF
TGTGCCAGCAGTTTTCTCAGTTCTGCGGGGCTTAACACAGATACGCAGTATTTT
>TRBV9|TRBD2|few|17|TRBJ2-3
CASSASVAGGPGDTQYF
TGTGCCAGCAGCGCGTCGGTAGCGGGAGGGCCAGGAGATACGCAGTATTTT
>TRBV5-5|NA|few|14|TRBJ2-2
CASSLGAGTGELFF
TGTGCCAGCAGCTTGGGGGCCGGGACCGGGGAGCTGTTTTTT
>TRBV19|NA|NA|14|TRBJ1-5
CASSIRVGNQPQHF
TGTGCCAGTAGTATACGGGTCGGCAATCAGCCCCAGCATTTT